This TCR beta chain comes out of a study of blood T cell repertoires in COVID-19. Study-level background: Two negative PCRs, clearance, or symptom resolution had been documented for recovered Cohort 3 donors. T cells, B-cell-depleted T cells, or PBMCs supplied cDNA or gDNA.

The CDR3 has 14 amino acids. Individuals drawn from under 30 US areas were roughly 18 to 95 years old. In the original workflow: Reference gene primer amplification yielded estimated nucleated cell counts. Profiled with immunoSEQ multiplex PCR; TCRdb holds only in-frame clones, not every one. The V and J calls and the clone size are those of that table, but D and trimming were determined from the DNA. The sample yields roughly 230,000 clones, 87% seen once. The sequence came from a young man in a cohort exposed to, infected with or recovered from COVID-19 (not recorded which). The J gene is TRBJ1-5, the V gene TRBV21-1. TRBV21-1 is given as a pseudogene. The specimen sequenced was PBMCs or T cells enriched from blood (not recorded which). The CDR3 region has the DNA TGTGCCAGCACCACACTGGGCGCGGGTCAGCCCCAGCATTTT. Its protein is CASTTLGAGQPQHF.